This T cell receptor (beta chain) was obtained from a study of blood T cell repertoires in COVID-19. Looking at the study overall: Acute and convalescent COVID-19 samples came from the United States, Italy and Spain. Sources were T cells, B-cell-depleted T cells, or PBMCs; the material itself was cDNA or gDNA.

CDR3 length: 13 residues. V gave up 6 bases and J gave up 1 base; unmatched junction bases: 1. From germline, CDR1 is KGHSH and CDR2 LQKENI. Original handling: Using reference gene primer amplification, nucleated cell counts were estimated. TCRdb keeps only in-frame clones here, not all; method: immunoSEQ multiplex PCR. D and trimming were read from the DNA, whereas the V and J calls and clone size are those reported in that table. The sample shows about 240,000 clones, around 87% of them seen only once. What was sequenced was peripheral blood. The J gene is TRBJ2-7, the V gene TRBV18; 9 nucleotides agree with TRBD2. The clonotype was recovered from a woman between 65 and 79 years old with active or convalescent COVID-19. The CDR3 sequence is CASSTSGSYEQYF. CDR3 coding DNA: TGTGCCAGCTCGACTAGCGGTTCCTACGAGCAGTACTTC.